The 9 T cell receptor beta chains listed next were all sequenced from one sample in a study of blood T cell repertoires in COVID-19. Sequenced by immunoSEQ multiplex PCR; TCRdb stores in-frame clones only, minus some. This table has about 320,000 clones, roughly 90% appearing once. Sequences were obtained from peripheral blood. The source is a man between 18 and 35 years old who had recovered from COVID-19.

This clone has just one count. The chain uses TRBV5-6 and TRBJ1-1; TRBD1 might be the D (6 bases). The V end was cut by 0 bases, the J end by 1 base, with 13 bases between. The CDR3 length is 16 residues. Germline V lookup: CDR1 SGHDT, CDR2 YYEEEE. CDR3 DNA: TGTGCCAGCAGCTTGGCCGCCGGGACAACGAACACTGAAGCTTTCTTT. This encodes CASSLAAGTTNTEAFF.

The V call is TRBV7-9, the J call TRBJ1-2, with TRBD1 matching 9 bases. The CDR3 runs to 13 residues. CDR1 is SEHNR and CDR2 is FQNEAQ in the germline V gene (reference sequence). J gave up 7 bases and V 5 bases, and 5 bases lay outside the gene matches. The CDR3 is CASSLQGASGYTF. For the CDR3, the DNA is TGTGCCAGCAGCCTACAGGGGGCCTCTGGCTACACCTTC.

The chain has TRBV2 and TRBJ1-6, with TRBD1 identical over 11 bases. V lost 7 bases, J lost 9 bases, and 5 bases stayed unmatched. In germline, CDR1 is SNHLY, CDR2 FYNNEI. The CDR3 runs 14 residues. CDR3 bases: TGTGCCAGCAATCCCGGGACAGGGGGTTCACCCCTCCACTTT. Its protein product is CASNPGTGGSPLHF.

This chain connects TRBV19 to TRBJ1-4; D not certain. CDR1 and CDR2 from the germline V gene are LNHDA and SQIVND (reference sequence). This CDR3 is 15 amino acids long. Trimming pared 1 base from V and 0 bases from J, leaving 6 bases between. The CDR3 loop reads CASSIGGATNEKLFF. CDR3 coding DNA: TGTGCCAGTAGTATAGGCGGAGCAACTAATGAAAAACTGTTTTTT. The full variable domain, its missing parts supplied by reference TRBV19 and TRBJ1-4, is DGGITQSPKYLFRKEGQNVTLSCEQNLNHDAMYWYRQDPGQGLRLIYYSQIVNDFQKGDIAEGYSVSREKKESFPLTVTSAQKNPTAFYLCASSIGGATNEKLFFGSGTQLSVL.

In its sample, this clone was seen a few times. The chain's CDR3 is CASSQEGLAGVDTQYF. The CDR3 DNA reads TGCGCCAGCAGCCAGGAAGGACTAGCGGGAGTAGATACGCAGTATTTT. The chain uses TRBV5-1 and TRBJ2-3; 13 nucleotides align to TRBD2. The V segment lost 4 bases and the J segment 5 bases; nucleotides outside the gene matches: 7. The CDR3 loop spans 16 amino acids. In germline, CDR1 is SGHRS, CDR2 YFSETQ.

The genes are TRBV29-1 and TRBJ2-3, with D unclear. Per germline, CDR1 SQVTM and CDR2 ANQGSEA. Trimming removed 6 bases at V and 6 bases at J, with 16 bases between. The length of the CDR3 is 13 residues. CDR3 nucleotide sequence: TGCAGCGTCCTTCGTAGATCTTCGGATACGCAGTATTTT. It specifies CSVLRRSSDTQYF.

This clone has a handful of counts. This rearrangement joins TRBV5-1 to TRBJ1-3; 8 positions agree with TRBD1. Germline values: CDR1 SGHRS, CDR2 YFSETQ. This CDR3 is 14 amino acids long. Trimming took 4 bases from V and 4 from J; bases not matched to a gene: 4. CDR3 sequence reads: CASSQGAQGNTIYF. DNA of the CDR3: TGCGCCAGCAGCCAGGGGGCGCAAGGAAACACCATATATTTT.

The gene calls are TRBV28 and TRBJ2-7, with 8 nucleotides matching TRBD2. V shed 5 bases, J shed 3 bases, and the junction held 0 bases outside the gene matches. There are 12 residues in the CDR3. The germline CDR1 and CDR2 sequences are MDHEN and SYDVKM. The CDR3 protein is CASSREGYEQYF. The CDR3 coding sequence is TGTGCCAGCAGTCGGGAGGGCTACGAGCAGTACTTC.

The rearrangement uses TRBV20-1 and TRBJ1-2, with no clear D. Looked up from germline, CDR1 is DFQATT and CDR2 is SNEGSKA (reference sequence). The CDR3 contains 11 residues. V was clipped by 3 bases and J by 1 base, with 3 bases between them. The CDR3 nucleotides read TGCAGTGCTAGCCATAACTATGGCTACACCTTC. Translation gives CSASHNYGYTF.